One and the same sample provided the 27 T cell receptor beta chains below, sequenced in a study of T-cell memory formation after mild COVID-19. From the 5' RACE reads, TCRdb called clonotypes with MiXCR, one entry per CDR3 protein. The sample consists of around 400,000 distinct CDR3 sequences, about 24% of them appearing once. Sequenced input: PBMCs or a T cell subset sorted from them (not recorded which). These receptors all come from an adult woman who had mild COVID-19 (a few samples of this study predate the infection). Cell type and time point are not known.

This clonotype has a handful of counts. The chain uses TRBV13 and TRBJ2-7, with D possibly called TRBD1 or TRBD2 (5 bases each). The germline gives CDR1 PRHDT, CDR2 FYEKMQ (reference sequence). The V end lost 4 bases, the J end lost 6 bases, and 13 bases lay between the germline ends. The CDR3 runs to 13 residues. For the CDR3, the DNA is TGTGCCAGCAGCTCAGGGACCGATGCCGAGCAGTACTTC. This gives the protein CASSSGTDAEQYF.

This clonotype was observed a handful of times. V is TRBV20-1 and J is TRBJ2-1; tentative D call: TRBD2 (7 bases). Germline CDR1 DFQATT, CDR2 SNEGSKA (reference sequence). Trimming pared 5 bases from V and 4 bases from J, leaving 24 bases between. The CDR3 extends over 17 amino acids. The CDR3 nucleotides read TGCAGTGCTCCACTCTTCGGGGGGCGTGAAGTGTACAATGAGCAGTTCTTC. It is translated as CSAPLFGGREVYNEQFF.

The chain links TRBV5-5 to TRBJ2-6, with D perhaps matching TRBD1 (5 bases). The V end lost 1 base, the J end lost 3 bases, and 14 bases lay between the germline ends. The CDR3 has 17 amino acids. Germline V lookup: CDR1 SGHKS, CDR2 YYEKEE (reference sequence). Here the CDR3 DNA reads TGTGCCAGCAGCTTGTGGGGCCGCCCCGGTGGGGCCAACGTCCTGACTTTC. It is translated as CASSLWGRPGGANVLTF. The variable domain in full, completed from reference TRBV5-5 and TRBJ2-6, reads DAGVTQSPTHLIKTRGQQVTLRCSPISGHKSVSWYQQVLGQGPQFIFQYYEKEERGRGNFPDRFSARQFPNYSSELNVNALLLGDSALYLCASSLWGRPGGANVLTFGAGSRLTVL.

This chain connects TRBV2 to TRBJ1-1; TRBD1 aligns across 7 bases. J was trimmed by 2 bases and V by 11 bases; bases with no gene match: 11. The CDR3 covers 14 residues. Germline lookup yields CDR1 SNHLY and CDR2 FYNNEI. CDR3 sequence: CAGAEGARNTEAFF. CDR3 nucleotide sequence: TGTGCCGGGGCGGAGGGGGCGCGTAACACTGAAGCTTTCTTT. The full variable domain, rest sourced from reference TRBV2 and TRBJ1-1, is EPEVTQTPSHQVTQMGQEVILRCVPISNHLYFYWYRQILGQKVEFLVSFYNNEISEKSEIFDDQFSVERPDGSNFTLKIRSTKLEDSAMYFCAGAEGARNTEAFFGQGTRLTVV.

The gene calls are TRBV4-1 and TRBJ2-1; TRBD2 matches at 10 bases. Unmatched junction bases numbered 7, after V lost 3 bases and J lost 8 bases. CDR3 length equals 15 residues. CDR1 and CDR2 (germline): MGHRA, YSYEKL. CDR3 residues: CASSQLAGVRYEQFF. For the CDR3, the DNA is TGCGCCAGCAGCCAGCTAGCGGGAGTTAGGTATGAGCAGTTCTTC.

The rearrangement joins TRBV7-2 to TRBJ2-1, with D perhaps matching TRBD2 (7 bases). V gave up 4 bases and J gave up 2 bases, with 21 bases separating them. In germline, CDR1 is SGHTA, CDR2 FQGNSA. This CDR3 has 18 residues. This CDR3 is CASSSSGGGSVPYNEQFF. The CDR3 DNA follows: TGTGCCAGCAGCTCCTCGGGGGGCGGGAGCGTGCCCTACAATGAGCAGTTCTTC. The full variable domain, rest sourced from reference TRBV7-2 and TRBJ2-1, is GAGVSQSPSNKVTEKGKDVELRCDPISGHTALYWYRQSLGQGLEFLIYFQGNSAPDKSGLPSDRFSAERTGGSVSTLTIQRTQQEDSAVYLCASSSSGGGSVPYNEQFFGPGTRLTVL.

CDR3 residues: CASSPRTSVTGELFF. The CDR3 nucleotides read TGTGCCAGCAGCCCCCGGACAAGTGTCACCGGGGAGCTGTTTTTT. The chain uses TRBV9 and TRBJ2-2; the D gene is possibly TRBD1 (5 bases). V lost 4 bases to trimming and J lost 4 bases, with 14 bases between them. Per germline, CDR1 SGDLS and CDR2 YYNGEE. The CDR3 runs to 15 residues.

This chain connects TRBV9 to TRBJ1-1, with a tentative D call TRBD1 (6 bases). The CDR3 runs 14 residues. Trimming removed 2 bases at V and 5 bases at J, with 13 bases between. The germline V gene has CDR1 SGDLS and CDR2 YYNGEE. The CDR3 DNA is TGTGCCAGCAGCGTCATAGCGGGGGCGACTGAAGCTTTCTTT. This gives the protein CASSVIAGATEAFF.

The chain recombines TRBV7-6 with TRBJ2-3; D gene uncertain. CDR3 length equals 14 residues. Trimming removed 4 bases from V and 5 bases from J, with 13 bases in between. CDR1 is SGHVS, CDR2 FNYEAQ, per germline. The CDR3 is CASSSGNDVDTQYF. The CDR3 nucleotides are TGTGCCAGCAGCTCCGGAAACGATGTAGATACGCAGTATTTT.

This rearrangement joins TRBV4-3 to TRBJ1-1; D is perhaps TRBD1 (6 bases). CDR3 size: 14 residues. V lost 4 bases and J lost 3, with 12 bases in between. CDR1 is LGHNA and CDR2 is YSLEER in the germline V gene. Here the CDR3 reads CASSPGTLHTEAFF. As DNA, the CDR3 is TGCGCCAGCAGCCCAGGGACATTACACACTGAAGCTTTCTTT.

CDR3 region: CASTSGLQGGYTF. DNA for the CDR3: TGTGCCAGCACCTCCGGGCTCCAGGGTGGCTACACCTTC. The chain joins TRBV9 to TRBJ1-2, with a tentative D call TRBD1 (5 bases). The CDR3 totals 13 residues. V was trimmed by 6 bases and J by 7 bases, leaving 16 bases between them. The germline CDR1 and CDR2 sequences are SGDLS and YYNGEE.

The chain links TRBV12-3 or TRBV12-4 to TRBJ2-1, with no clear D. CDR3 length: 16 residues. V was pared by 3 bases and J by 8 bases, with 20 bases between. CDR3 protein: CASSLVDPYLGDEQFF. The DNA for the CDR3 is TGTGCCAGCAGTTTGGTAGATCCCTACCTCGGTGATGAGCAGTTCTTC.

A few counts support this clonotype. The chain carries TRBV28 and TRBJ2-3; maybe TRBD1 (6 bases). The CDR3 totals 18 residues. V was cut by 4 bases and J by 0 bases, with 20 bases left in between. Looked up from germline, CDR1 is MDHEN and CDR2 is SYDVKM. The CDR3: CASSSYTWTVNSTDTQYF. CDR3 sequence (DNA): TGTGCCAGCAGTTCATATACTTGGACAGTTAATAGCACAGATACGCAGTATTTT.

V usage is TRBV7-2 and J usage is TRBJ2-7; tentatively, D is TRBD1 or TRBD2 (6 bases each). Trimming took 5 bases from V and 4 from J, leaving 18 bases between them. This CDR3 spans 15 amino acids. CDR1 is SGHTA, CDR2 FQGNSA, per germline. The CDR3 reads CASSLRGQGWYEQYF. The CDR3 nucleotides read TGTGCCAGCAGCCTCCGGGGGCAGGGGTGGTACGAGCAGTACTTC. Filled out from reference TRBV7-2 and TRBJ2-7, the complete variable domain reads GAGVSQSPSNKVTEKGKDVELRCDPISGHTALYWYRQSLGQGLEFLIYFQGNSAPDKSGLPSDRFSAERTGGSVSTLTIQRTQQEDSAVYLCASSLRGQGWYEQYFGPGTRLTVT.

The V and J genes are TRBV6-5 and TRBJ2-2; possibly TRBD1 for D (5 bases). CDR3 length: 13 amino acids. Trimming shortened V by 0 bases and J by 8 bases, and 7 bases separated the two germline ends. Per the germline V gene, CDR1 is MNHEY and CDR2 is SVGAGI. The CDR3 loop is CASSYSRAGELFF. CDR3 in DNA: TGTGCCAGCAGTTACTCCAGGGCTGGGGAGCTGTTTTTT.

This clonotype was counted only a few times. The J gene is TRBJ1-3, the V gene TRBV20-1, with TRBD1 matching 10 bases. The germline V gene encodes CDR1 DFQATT and CDR2 SNEGSKA (reference sequence). Trimming took 7 bases from V and 3 from J; bases not matched to a gene: 6. The CDR3 spans 14 residues. DNA of the CDR3: TGCAGTGGCAGACAGGGGGCGAGTGGAAACACCATATATTTT. Amino acids: CSGRQGASGNTIYF.

This clonotype appeared a few times. The chain employs TRBV12-3 or TRBV12-4 and TRBJ2-1, with TRBD1 matching over 7 bases. V was clipped by 6 bases and J by 2 bases; unmatched bases: 4. The CDR3 is made up of 14 amino acids. The CDR3 nucleotides are TGTGCCAGCAGCGAGACAGGGACCTACAATGAGCAGTTCTTC. This codes for CASSETGTYNEQFF.

This clonotype has more than one count but fewer than ten. The J gene is TRBJ2-5, the V gene TRBV7-2; possibly TRBD1 for D (5 bases). Germline CDR1 is SGHTA and CDR2 is FQGNSA. The CDR3 contains 15 residues. V lost 5 bases, J lost 1 base, and 14 bases lay in between. The CDR3 sequence is CASSPNRGLQETQYF. The CDR3, as DNA: TGTGCCAGCAGCCCCAATAGGGGCCTCCAAGAGACCCAGTACTTC.

A note on this clonotype: Germline and junction disagree at one end, which may indicate a read error. The gene calls are TRBV7-6 and TRBJ2-3; 9 positions agree with TRBD1. Germline V gives CDR1 SGHVS, CDR2 FNYEAQ. The CDR3 is 15 residues long. CDR3 nucleotides: TGTGCCAGCGGCTTAGTGGGGACAGGGACAGATACGCAGTATTTT. The encoded protein is CASGLVGTGTDTQYF.

The chain combines TRBV7-8 with TRBJ1-2; TRBD1 is a possible D gene (6 bases). The CDR3 has 16 residues. The germline gives CDR1 SGHVS, CDR2 FQNEAQ. Between the trimmed V and J ends, which lost 4 bases and 4 bases, there was a span of 19 bases. CDR3 DNA: TGTGCCAGCAGCTCAGGAGGGGGTACAGGCCTCTATGGCTACACCTTC. This encodes CASSSGGGTGLYGYTF.

The V gene is TRBV7-2, the J gene TRBJ2-2; D gene unclear. CDR1 is SGHTA, CDR2 FQGNSA, per germline. With 9 bases removed from V and 1 base from J, the gap between germline ends came to 12 bases. CDR3 length equals 14 residues. The CDR3 reads CASMDLGNTGELFF. The DNA of the CDR3 is TGTGCCAGTATGGACCTGGGGAACACCGGGGAGCTGTTTTTT.

This clonotype was counted a few times. The chain joins TRBV4-2 to TRBJ2-1; 11 bases line up with TRBD2. After removal of 1 base from V and 0 bases from J, the junction contained 14 bases not matched to a gene. Germline CDR1 reads LGHNA; CDR2 reads YNFKEQ. This CDR3 has 21 residues. CDR3 amino acids: CASSQVGLAGGLQSSYNEQFF. CDR3 DNA: TGTGCCAGCAGCCAAGTAGGGCTAGCGGGGGGCCTCCAGAGCTCCTACAATGAGCAGTTCTTC.

As concerns this clonotype: Mismatch with germline at one junction end may stem from a read error. The chain recombines TRBV19 with TRBJ2-1; 12 bases line up with TRBD2. CDR3 length: 14 residues. Germline V gives CDR1 LNHDA, CDR2 SQIVND (reference sequence). CDR3 nucleotide sequence: TGTGCCAGTAGTATAGGTCTAGCGGGAGGGCCAAGGCTCTTC. Encoded protein: CASSIGLAGGPRLF.

The chain combines TRBV4-3 with TRBJ2-7; TRBD2 matches 8 bases. Germline loops: CDR1 LGHNA, CDR2 YSLEER. CDR3 length equals 17 residues. V trimming: 1 base; J trimming: 3 bases; junction bases outside the gene matches: 11. The CDR3 nucleotides are TGCGCCAGCAGCCAAGCACTTTCAGCGGGGGATCGCTACGAGCAGTACTTC. Amino acid sequence: CASSQALSAGDRYEQYF.

This clonotype has a handful of counts. This chain connects TRBV29-1 to TRBJ2-4; D call uncertain. Trimming shortened V by 4 bases and J by 9 bases, and 10 bases separated the two germline ends. CDR1 is SQVTM and CDR2 is ANQGSEA in the germline V gene. This CDR3 has 11 residues. In DNA, the CDR3 is TGCAGCGTTGGCGTATTTGTCATTCAGTACTTC. Protein: CSVGVFVIQYF.

The chain employs TRBV7-9 and TRBJ1-1; tentatively, D is TRBD1 (5 bases). Between the trimmed V and J ends, which lost 5 bases and 6 bases, there was a span of 16 bases. Germline V gene data show CDR1 as SEHNR and CDR2 as FQNEAQ (reference sequence). The CDR3 totals 14 residues. For the CDR3, the DNA is TGTGCCAGCAGCCAAGGGACCGCGAATCCTGAAGCTTTCTTT. This sequence encodes CASSQGTANPEAFF.

The chain recombines TRBV29-1 with TRBJ1-4; unclear D gene. Germline CDR1 and CDR2: SQVTM and ANQGSEA. V lost 4 bases and J 4 bases, leaving 4 bases between the germline ends. This CDR3 spans 11 amino acids. CDR3 region: CSVADNEKLFF. The CDR3 bases are TGCAGCGTTGCTGATAATGAAAAACTGTTTTTT.